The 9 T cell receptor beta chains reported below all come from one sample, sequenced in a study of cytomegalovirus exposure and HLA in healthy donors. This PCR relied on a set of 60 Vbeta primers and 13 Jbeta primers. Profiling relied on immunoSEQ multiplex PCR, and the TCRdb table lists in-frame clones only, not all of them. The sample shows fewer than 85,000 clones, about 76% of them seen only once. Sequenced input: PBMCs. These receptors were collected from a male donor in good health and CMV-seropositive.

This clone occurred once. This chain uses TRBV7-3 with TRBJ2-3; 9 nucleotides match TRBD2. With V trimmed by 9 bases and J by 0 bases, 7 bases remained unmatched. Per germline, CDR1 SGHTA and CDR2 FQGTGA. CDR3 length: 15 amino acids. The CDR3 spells CASGASGISTDTQYF. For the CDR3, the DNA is TGTGCCAGTGGTGCTAGCGGGATCAGCACAGATACGCAGTATTTT.

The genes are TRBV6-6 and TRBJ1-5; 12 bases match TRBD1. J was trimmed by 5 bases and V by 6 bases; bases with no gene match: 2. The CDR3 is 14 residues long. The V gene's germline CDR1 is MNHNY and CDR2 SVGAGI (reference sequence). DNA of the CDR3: TGTGCCAGCAGGGGGACAGGGGGCGATCAGCCCCAGCATTTT. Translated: CASRGTGGDQPQHF.

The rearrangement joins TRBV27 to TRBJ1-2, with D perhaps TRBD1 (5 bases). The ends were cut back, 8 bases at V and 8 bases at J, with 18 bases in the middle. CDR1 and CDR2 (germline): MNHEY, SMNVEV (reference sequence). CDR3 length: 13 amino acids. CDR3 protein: CASGEGAGKGYTF. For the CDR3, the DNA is TGTGCCAGCGGCGAAGGGGCAGGGAAGGGCTACACCTTC.

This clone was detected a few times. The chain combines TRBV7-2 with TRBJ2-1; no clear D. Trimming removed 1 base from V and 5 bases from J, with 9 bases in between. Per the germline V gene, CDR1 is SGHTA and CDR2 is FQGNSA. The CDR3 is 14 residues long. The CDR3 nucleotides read TGTGCCAGCAGCTTAGTATACAGAGACAATGAGCAGTTCTTC. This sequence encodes CASSLVYRDNEQFF. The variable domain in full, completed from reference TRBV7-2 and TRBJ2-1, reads GAGVSQSPSNKVTEKGKDVELRCDPISGHTALYWYRQSLGQGLEFLIYFQGNSAPDKSGLPSDRFSAERTGGSVSTLTIQRTQQEDSAVYLCASSLVYRDNEQFFGPGTRLTVL.

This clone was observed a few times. In DNA, the CDR3 is TGTGCCTGGGCCAGGGTGTCCGGGGAGCTGTTTTTT. Translation gives CAWARVSGELFF. The chain carries TRBV30 and TRBJ2-2, with D perhaps matching TRBD1 (5 bases). The CDR3 covers 12 residues. Between the trimmed V and J ends, which lost 5 bases and 6 bases, there was a span of 10 bases. In germline, CDR1 is GTSNPN, CDR2 SVGIG (reference sequence).

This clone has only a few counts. CDR3 loop: CASSLVSGGYETQYF. The CDR3 DNA follows: TGCGCCAGCAGCTTGGTGTCAGGGGGATACGAGACCCAGTACTTC. The V gene is TRBV5-1, the J gene TRBJ2-5, with 7 bases aligning to TRBD1. V shed 0 bases, J shed 5 bases, and the junction held 7 bases outside the gene matches. Germline-derived CDR1 and CDR2 are SGHRS and YFSETQ. This CDR3 is 15 amino acids long.

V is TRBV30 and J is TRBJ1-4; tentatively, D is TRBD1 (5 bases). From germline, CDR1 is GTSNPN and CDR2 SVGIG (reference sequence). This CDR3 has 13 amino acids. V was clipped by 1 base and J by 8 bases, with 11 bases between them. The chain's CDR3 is CAWSAGIGEKLFF. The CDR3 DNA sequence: TGTGCCTGGAGTGCAGGGATCGGGGAAAAACTGTTTTTT.

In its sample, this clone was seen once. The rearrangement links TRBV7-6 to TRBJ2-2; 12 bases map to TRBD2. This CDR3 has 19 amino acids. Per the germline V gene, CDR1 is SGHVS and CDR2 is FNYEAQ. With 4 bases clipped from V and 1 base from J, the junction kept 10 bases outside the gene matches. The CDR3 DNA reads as TGTGCCAGCAGCTCCCGGGCTAGCGGGGGGGCGGGGAACACCGGGGAGCTGTTTTTT. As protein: CASSSRASGGAGNTGELFF.

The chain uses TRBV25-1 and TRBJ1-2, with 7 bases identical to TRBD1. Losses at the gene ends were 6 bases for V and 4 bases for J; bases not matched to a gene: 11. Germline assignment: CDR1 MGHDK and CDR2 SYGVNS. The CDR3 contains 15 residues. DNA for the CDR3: TGTGCCAGCAGCACACAGGGGTTGGAGGGCTATGGCTACACCTTC. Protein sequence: CASSTQGLEGYGYTF.